This T cell receptor beta chain was observed in a study of OX40 agonist ivuxolimab in advanced cancers. Turning to the study itself: The patients received ivuxolimab by intravenous route every 2 weeks at 0.01 to 10 mg/kg.

Overall study findings and caveats: Doses of 0.1 to 3.0 mg/kg were accompanied by clonal expansion of CD4+ and CD8+ blood T cells by week 6.

Data came from immunoSEQ multiplex PCR; TCRdb stores just in-frame clones and leaves some out. Of tens of thousands of clones listed, roughly 85% were seen once; the top ten hold under 0.55%. In this sample, this clone turned up once. Its cognate antigen is unknown. The germline V and J ends were trimmed by 2 bases and 4 bases, with 10 bases remaining between them. The V gene's germline CDR1 is SGHTA and CDR2 FQGNSA. This CDR3 has 14 residues. This clonotype was obtained from an adult with an advanced solid tumor such as melanoma, head and neck, liver or kidney cancer. The rearrangement links TRBV7-2 to TRBJ2-3; D is perhaps TRBD2 (6 bases). Sequencing was performed on CD4+ or CD8+ T cells sorted from blood, taken in a trial of the OX40 agonist ivuxolimab. As DNA, the CDR3 is TGTGCCAGCAGCTTACTAGGAGGGCCAGATACGCAGTATTTT. Its translation: CASSLLGGPDTQYF.